The entry below gives a single T cell receptor (beta chain) sequence along with its context. Its specificity is not known. This entry belongs to a study of T cells in Graves' hyperthyroidism and ophthalmopathy. Study-wide findings and caveats: In the analysis, a 13 V-J model separated ophthalmopathy from stable hyperthyroidism. Most expanded thyroid clonotypes above 0.001 also appeared in blood. Prediction of ophthalmopathy progression came a median roughly 6.4 months pre-onset.

Using RNA transcripts as the source, TCR beta CDR3 regions were amplified. HTBI primers were employed in a first-round RT-PCR of the TCR CDR3. TCRdb used MiXCR to reprocess the multiplex PCR reads, holding one entry per CDR3 protein. The sample lists 450,000 to 700,000 distinct CDR3 sequences, under 60% seen once, with roughly 7.7% in the top ten. V lost 5 bases, J lost 1 base, and 11 bases lay in between. The CDR3 is made up of 14 amino acids. Germline values: CDR1 SGHAT, CDR2 FQNNGV. Over 18 months, lack of ophthalmopathy progression marked Graves' hyperthyroidism as stable. J is TRBJ2-5 and V is TRBV11-2; TRBD1 is a possible D gene (6 bases). The sequence was collected from a young woman with Graves' hyperthyroidism. Material for sequencing was peripheral blood or thyroid tissue (not recorded which). The CDR3 region has the DNA TGTGCCAGCAGCAAAGGGACACTCCAAGAGACCCAGTACTTC. This encodes CASSKGTLQETQYF.